These T cell receptor beta chains were read from a single sample in a study of T-cell reconstitution after alpha-beta-depleted transplantation in children. TCRdb analysed the PCR reads with MiXCR anew, one entry per CDR3 protein. The table records about 400,000 distinct CDR3 sequences, about a fifth of them present only once. The sequenced sample was PBMCs from the stem cell graft donor, obtained from the stem cell graft. The receptor source for this set is a human donor who donated a stem cell graft to a child with acute myeloid leukemia. Both conserved end residues are part of each CDR3. A D gene is named only where the DNA matches it firmly. Not every row has a clone size; where given, it reads once, few, many or a size class.

.	TRBV20-1	TRBJ2-5	TRBD2	CSASDAGGWETQYF	TGCAGTGCTAGTGATGCGGGGGGCTGGGAGACCCAGTACTTC
many	TRBV20-1	TRBJ2-7	.	CSARDKGEGRIGEQYF	TGCAGTGCTAGAGATAAGGGGGAGGGGCGGATAGGGGAGCAGTACTTC
few	TRBV5-1	TRBJ1-4	.	CASSLERANEKLFF	TGCGCCAGCAGCCTGGAGAGGGCTAATGAAAAACTGTTTTTT
.	TRBV12-3/TRBV12-4	TRBJ2-1	TRBD2	CASSSIRLAGWGNEQFF	TGTGCCAGCAGTTCCATTAGACTAGCGGGATGGGGCAATGAGCAGTTCTTC
.	TRBV20-1	TRBJ1-2	.	CSGRANYGYTF	TGCAGTGGTAGGGCAAACTATGGCTACACCTTC
.	TRBV7-9	TRBJ2-7	.	CASSSILGQYF	TGTGCCAGCAGCTCCATTCTAGGGCAGTACTTC
few	TRBV29-1	TRBJ2-2	.	CSVSTGELFF	TGCAGCGTCAGCACCGGGGAGCTGTTTTTT
.	TRBV4-1	TRBJ2-3	TRBD1	CASSQGQGAHTDTQYF	TGCGCCAGCAGCCAAGGACAGGGTGCCCACACAGATACGCAGTATTTT
few	TRBV20-1	TRBJ2-1	TRBD2	CSATPSGRAREQFF	TGCAGTGCTACCCCTAGCGGGAGGGCCCGGGAGCAGTTCTTC
.	TRBV15	TRBJ2-2	.	CATSRGPLPGELFF	TGTGCCACCAGCCGGGGACCGCTACCCGGGGAGCTGTTTTTT
few	TRBV25-1	TRBJ2-7	TRBD1	CASSGGTASYEQYF	TGTGCCAGCAGTGGGGGGACAGCATCCTACGAGCAGTACTTC
many	TRBV29-1	TRBJ2-7	.	CSVEDQETNAHYEQYF	TGCAGCGTTGAAGATCAGGAGACGAACGCGCACTACGAGCAGTACTTC
.	TRBV12-3/TRBV12-4	TRBJ2-7	.	CASSPTGEGGEQYF	TGTGCCAGCAGCCCCACGGGGGAAGGGGGTGAGCAGTACTTC
many	TRBV20-1	TRBJ2-3	.	CSALPPTGSSTDTQYF	TGCAGTGCTCTACCACCAACAGGGTCCTCCACAGATACGCAGTATTTT
few	TRBV3-1	TRBJ2-7	.	CASGDGGEQYF	TGTGCCAGCGGGGATGGGGGGGAGCAGTACTTC
few	TRBV4-2	TRBJ1-1	.	CASSQGLRGTEAFF	TGTGCCAGCAGCCAAGGTCTCAGGGGCACTGAAGCTTTCTTT
many	TRBV27	TRBJ2-2	.	CASSLVGISGELFF	TGTGCCAGCAGTTTAGTGGGTATCTCCGGGGAGCTGTTTTTT
many	TRBV29-1	TRBJ2-7	.	CSVAGGDDEQYF	TGCAGCGTTGCCGGAGGGGACGACGAGCAGTACTTC
many	TRBV15	TRBJ2-7	.	CATSRDRGDYEQYF	TGTGCCACCAGCAGAGATCGGGGAGACTACGAGCAGTACTTC
.	TRBV15	TRBJ2-3	.	CATSRPSRDTQYF	TGTGCCACCAGCAGGCCCTCTCGAGATACGCAGTATTTT
few	TRBV7-9	TRBJ1-1	.	CASSLAPGVWTEAFF	TGTGCCAGCAGCTTAGCTCCAGGGGTTTGGACTGAAGCTTTCTTT
many	TRBV20-1	TRBJ2-3	TRBD2	CSASPPGLASTDTQYF	TGCAGTGCTAGTCCACCCGGACTAGCCAGCACAGATACGCAGTATTTT
.	TRBV5-1	TRBJ2-7	.	CASSNPLGTSRPSEQYF	TGCGCCAGCAGCAACCCTCTGGGAACTTCCCGCCCCTCGGAGCAGTACTTC
.	TRBV21-1	TRBJ2-7	.	CASSKVSSGRAHEQYF	TGTGCCAGCAGCAAAGTTTCTAGCGGGAGGGCCCACGAGCAGTACTTC
many	TRBV12-3/TRBV12-4	TRBJ2-7	TRBD2	CASSLTGGYEQYF	TGTGCCAGCAGCTTAACGGGAGGCTACGAGCAGTACTTC
once	TRBV6-5	TRBJ2-4	.	CASSYASSGIQYF	TGTGCCAGCAGTTATGCTTCGTCGGGCATTCAGTACTTC
few	TRBV5-6	TRBJ2-7	.	CASSLLDYEQYF	TGTGCCAGCAGCTTGTTAGACTACGAGCAGTACTTC
.	TRBV20-1	TRBJ2-7	.	CSATSDVGSRDEQYF	TGCAGTGCTACCAGCGACGTGGGTAGCCGCGACGAGCAGTACTTC
many	TRBV5-6	TRBJ2-1	.	CASSLGARTYNEQFF	TGTGCCAGCAGCTTGGGGGCCAGGACCTACAATGAGCAGTTCTTC
.	TRBV5-6	TRBJ2-5	TRBD2	CASSQGLAGGPVGETQYF	TGTGCCAGCAGCCAGGGACTAGCGGGAGGGCCTGTCGGAGAGACCCAGTACTTC
.	TRBV12-3/TRBV12-4	TRBJ2-1	TRBD2	CASSSSGRANEQFF	TGTGCCAGCAGTTCTAGCGGGAGGGCCAATGAGCAGTTCTTC
.	TRBV28	TRBJ2-7	TRBD2	CASSLSFLAPGLAGSYEQYF	TGTGCCAGCAGTTTATCTTTTCTGGCCCCCGGACTAGCGGGATCCTACGAGCAGTACTTC
.	TRBV3-1	TRBJ2-7	.	CASSQDPGGTYEQYF	TGTGCCAGCAGCCAAGATCCGGGCGGGACCTACGAGCAGTACTTC
many	TRBV27	TRBJ2-1	TRBD1	CASSTRDRGTGDEQFF	TGTGCCAGCAGTACCCGGGACAGGGGTACAGGAGATGAGCAGTTCTTC
few	TRBV4-3	TRBJ2-1	.	CASSQDRNIHSYNEQFF	TGCGCCAGCAGCCAAGATCGGAATATACACTCCTACAATGAGCAGTTCTTC